These T cell receptor beta chains were read from a single sample in a study of T cell repertoires in cytomegalovirus infection. Using its own MiXCR run on the reads, TCRdb lists one record per CDR3 protein. In the table there are about 140,000 distinct CDR3 sequences, about 6% of which are singletons. The material sequenced was PBMCs. Receptors originate from a human donor in good health (CMV status not recorded). Some clones in this sample may be carry-over from other donors' samples. Each CDR3 is given with its conserved first and last residue. The order of the fields is clone size, D gene, J gene, V gene, CDR3 DNA, CDR3 protein. A D gene is named only where the DNA matches it firmly. A clone size is listed for some rows: how often the clone was seen (once, few, many), or a class if it is expanded.

clone_size: NA; d_call: NA; j_call: TRBJ1-4; v_call: TRBV4-3; cdr3_nt: TGCGCCAGCAGCCAAGAAGTTACAGTGGCTGGGGTTGAAAAACTGTTTTTT; cdr3_aa: CASSQEVTVAGVEKLFF
clone_size: NA; d_call: TRBD2; j_call: TRBJ2-2; v_call: TRBV29-1; cdr3_nt: TGCAGCGCCCCTGGGGCTAGCGGAACCGGGGAGCTGTTTTTT; cdr3_aa: CSAPGASGTGELFF
clone_size: many; d_call: NA; j_call: TRBJ1-4; v_call: TRBV7-8; cdr3_nt: TGTGCCAGCAGCTTCCTCCGGACGGCCAATGAAAAACTGTTTTTT; cdr3_aa: CASSFLRTANEKLFF
clone_size: few; d_call: NA; j_call: TRBJ2-5; v_call: TRBV18; cdr3_nt: TGTGCCAGCTCACCAGATGGACGCGAAGAGACCCAGTACTTC; cdr3_aa: CASSPDGREETQYF
clone_size: many; d_call: TRBD1; j_call: TRBJ2-7; v_call: TRBV20-1; cdr3_nt: TGCAGTGCTAGAGATGGGGGACAGGGACGGTACGAGCAGTACTTC; cdr3_aa: CSARDGGQGRYEQYF
clone_size: NA; d_call: NA; j_call: TRBJ1-2; v_call: TRBV9; cdr3_nt: TGTGCCAGCAGCCCCGGGGAGGGCACTCTGTCTGGTGGCTACACCTTC; cdr3_aa: CASSPGEGTLSGGYTF
clone_size: many; d_call: NA; j_call: TRBJ2-2; v_call: TRBV20-1; cdr3_nt: TGCAGTGCTAGGCCGCATATCGGGGGCAGCGTTTTGGACACCGGGGAGCTGTTTTTT; cdr3_aa: CSARPHIGGSVLDTGELFF
clone_size: NA; d_call: TRBD1; j_call: TRBJ1-5; v_call: TRBV28; cdr3_nt: TGTGCCAGCAGCCGGGACAGGGGGCATCAGCCCCAGCATTTT; cdr3_aa: CASSRDRGHQPQHF
clone_size: many; d_call: NA; j_call: TRBJ1-1; v_call: TRBV19; cdr3_nt: TGTGCCAGTAGTAGGCCAGGGGACCCGAACACTGAAGCTTTCTTT; cdr3_aa: CASSRPGDPNTEAFF
clone_size: many; d_call: TRBD2; j_call: TRBJ2-5; v_call: TRBV20-1; cdr3_nt: TGCAGTGCTAGAGAATTTAGCGGGCTCCAAGAGACCCAGTACTTC; cdr3_aa: CSAREFSGLQETQYF
clone_size: many; d_call: TRBD1; j_call: TRBJ2-7; v_call: TRBV11-1; cdr3_nt: TGTGCCAGCAGCCGCGGACAGGCCTCCTCCTACGAGCAGTACTTC; cdr3_aa: CASSRGQASSYEQYF
clone_size: NA; d_call: NA; j_call: TRBJ2-6; v_call: TRBV11-2; cdr3_nt: TGTGCCAGCAGCTTAACCAGGGGATCTGGGGCCAACGTCCTGACTTTC; cdr3_aa: CASSLTRGSGANVLTF
clone_size: many; d_call: NA; j_call: TRBJ2-7; v_call: TRBV11-2; cdr3_nt: TGTGCCAGCAGCTTAGATCCCCCGGTCCAGACCTACGAGCAGTACTTC; cdr3_aa: CASSLDPPVQTYEQYF
clone_size: many; d_call: NA; j_call: TRBJ1-5; v_call: TRBV7-2; cdr3_nt: TGTGCCAGCTCGGGGGGAGGCAATCAGCCCCAGCATTTT; cdr3_aa: CASSGGGNQPQHF
clone_size: NA; d_call: NA; j_call: TRBJ1-5; v_call: TRBV20-1; cdr3_nt: TGCAGTGCTAGAGAGCTAAGGAATCAGCCCCAGCATTTT; cdr3_aa: CSARELRNQPQHF
clone_size: NA; d_call: NA; j_call: TRBJ2-1; v_call: TRBV20-1; cdr3_nt: TGCAGTGCTAGAGAGTGGAGGGGGCCTAATAATGAGCAGTTCTTC; cdr3_aa: CSAREWRGPNNEQFF
clone_size: many; d_call: NA; j_call: TRBJ2-5; v_call: TRBV7-9; cdr3_nt: TGTGCCAGCAGCTCGGCCCCTGCCAGGGAGACCCAGTACTTC; cdr3_aa: CASSSAPARETQYF
clone_size: few; d_call: TRBD1; j_call: TRBJ1-1; v_call: TRBV6-2/TRBV6-3; cdr3_nt: TGTGCTGGGAGGGGGACAGTTGACACTGAAGCTTTCTTT; cdr3_aa: CAGRGTVDTEAFF
clone_size: many; d_call: TRBD1; j_call: TRBJ1-2; v_call: TRBV15; cdr3_nt: TGTGCCACCAGCAGAGTCCTGGGACAGCCTAACTATGGCTACACCTTC; cdr3_aa: CATSRVLGQPNYGYTF
clone_size: many; d_call: NA; j_call: TRBJ2-1; v_call: TRBV19; cdr3_nt: TGTGCCAGTAGTATTCAATCGGGACTCTCCTACAATGAGCAGTTCTTC; cdr3_aa: CASSIQSGLSYNEQFF
clone_size: many; d_call: TRBD1; j_call: TRBJ2-7; v_call: TRBV28; cdr3_nt: TGTGCCAGCAGCCCCGGGACAGGGGGAAAAAACGAGCAGTACTTC; cdr3_aa: CASSPGTGGKNEQYF
clone_size: NA; d_call: NA; j_call: TRBJ1-1; v_call: TRBV15; cdr3_nt: TGTGCCACCAGCAGAGATCGACTGCCCATATCTTTCTTT; cdr3_aa: CATSRDRLPISFF
clone_size: many; d_call: TRBD2; j_call: TRBJ2-5; v_call: TRBV7-7; cdr3_nt: TGTGCCAGCAGCCCCCGGACCGGGAGGGAAGAGACCCAGTACTTC; cdr3_aa: CASSPRTGREETQYF
clone_size: many; d_call: NA; j_call: TRBJ2-7; v_call: TRBV10-3; cdr3_nt: TGTGCCATCAGTGACTCGGACGAAGAAACCTACTACGAGCAGTACTTC; cdr3_aa: CAISDSDEETYYEQYF